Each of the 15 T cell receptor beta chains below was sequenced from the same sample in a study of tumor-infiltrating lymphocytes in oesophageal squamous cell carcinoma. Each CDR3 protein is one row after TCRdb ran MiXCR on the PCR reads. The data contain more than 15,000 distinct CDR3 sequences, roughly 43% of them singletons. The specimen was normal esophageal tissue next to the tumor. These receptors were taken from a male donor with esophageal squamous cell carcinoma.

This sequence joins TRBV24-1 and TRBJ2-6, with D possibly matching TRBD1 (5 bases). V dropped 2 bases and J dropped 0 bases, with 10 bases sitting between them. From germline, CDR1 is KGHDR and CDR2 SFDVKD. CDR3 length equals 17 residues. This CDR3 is CATSDSTAVSGANVLTF. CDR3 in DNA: TGTGCCACCAGTGATTCGACAGCCGTCTCTGGGGCCAACGTCCTGACTTTC.

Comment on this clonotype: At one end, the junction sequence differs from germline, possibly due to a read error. CDR3 in amino acids: CASSLALGGLGLSYNEQYF. The CDR3 DNA is TGTGCTAGCAGCTTAGCGCTCGGGGGTTTGGGCCTCTCCTACAATGAGCAGTACTTC. This sequence joins TRBV7-6 and TRBJ2-1; D might be TRBD2 (6 bases). The J call may not be correct, given that the DNA end is closer to TRBJ2-7. In germline, CDR1 is SGHVS, CDR2 FNYEAQ. The CDR3 length is 19 residues.

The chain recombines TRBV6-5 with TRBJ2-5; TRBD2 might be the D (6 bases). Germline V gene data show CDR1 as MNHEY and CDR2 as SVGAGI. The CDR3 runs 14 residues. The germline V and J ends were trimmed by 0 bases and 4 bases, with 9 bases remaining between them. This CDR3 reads CASSYSGGGETQYF. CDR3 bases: TGTGCCAGCAGTTACTCGGGGGGAGGAGAGACCCAGTACTTC.

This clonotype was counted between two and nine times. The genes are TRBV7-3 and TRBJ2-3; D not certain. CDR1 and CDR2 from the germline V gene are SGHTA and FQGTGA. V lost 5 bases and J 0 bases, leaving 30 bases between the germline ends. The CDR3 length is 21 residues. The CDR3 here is CASSLGGRRIRANSSTDTQYF. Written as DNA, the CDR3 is TGTGCCAGCAGCCTAGGTGGGCGTCGGATCCGCGCCAATTCTAGCACAGATACGCAGTATTTT.

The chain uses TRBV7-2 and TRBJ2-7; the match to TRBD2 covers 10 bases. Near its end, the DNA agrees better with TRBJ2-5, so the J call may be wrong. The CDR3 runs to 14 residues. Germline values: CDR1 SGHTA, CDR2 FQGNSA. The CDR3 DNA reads TGTGCCAGCAGCTTAACTAGCGGGGAGGAGACCCAGTACTTC. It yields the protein CASSLTSGEETQYF.

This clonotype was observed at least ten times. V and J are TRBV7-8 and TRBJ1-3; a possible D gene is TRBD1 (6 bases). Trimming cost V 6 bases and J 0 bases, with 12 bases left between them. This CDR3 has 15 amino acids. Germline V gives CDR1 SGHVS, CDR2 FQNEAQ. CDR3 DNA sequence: TGTGCCAGCAGTAACAGGGTTCTCTCTGGAAACACCATATATTTT. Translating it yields CASSNRVLSGNTIYF.

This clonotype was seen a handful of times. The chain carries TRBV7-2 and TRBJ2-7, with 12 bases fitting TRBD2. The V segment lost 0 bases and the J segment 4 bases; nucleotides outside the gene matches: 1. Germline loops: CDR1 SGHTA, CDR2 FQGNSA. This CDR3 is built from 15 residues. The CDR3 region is CASSLAGTSGYEQYF. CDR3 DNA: TGTGCCAGCAGCTTAGCTGGGACTAGCGGGTACGAGCAGTACTTC.

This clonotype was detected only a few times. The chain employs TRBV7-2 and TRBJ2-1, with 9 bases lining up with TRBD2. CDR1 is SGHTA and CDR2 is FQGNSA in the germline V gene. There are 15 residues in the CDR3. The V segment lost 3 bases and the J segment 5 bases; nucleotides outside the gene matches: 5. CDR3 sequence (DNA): TGTGCCAGCAGCTTTCCGACTAGCGGAAACAATGAGCAGTTCTTC. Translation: CASSFPTSGNNEQFF.

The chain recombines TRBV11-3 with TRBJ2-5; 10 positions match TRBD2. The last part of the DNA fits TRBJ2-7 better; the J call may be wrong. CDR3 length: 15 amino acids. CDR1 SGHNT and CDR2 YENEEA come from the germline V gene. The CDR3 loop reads CASSFEASGSYEQYF. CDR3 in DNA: TGTGCCAGCAGCTTTGAGGCTAGCGGGAGTTACGAGCAGTACTTC.

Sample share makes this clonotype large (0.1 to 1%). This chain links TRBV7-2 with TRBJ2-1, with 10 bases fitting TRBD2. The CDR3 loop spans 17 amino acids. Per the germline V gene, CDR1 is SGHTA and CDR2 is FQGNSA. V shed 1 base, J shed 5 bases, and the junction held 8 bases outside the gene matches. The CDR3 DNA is TGTGCCAGCAGCTTAGGAGCGGGAGGGCGCCATCACAATGAGCAGTTCTTC. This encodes CASSLGAGGRHHNEQFF.

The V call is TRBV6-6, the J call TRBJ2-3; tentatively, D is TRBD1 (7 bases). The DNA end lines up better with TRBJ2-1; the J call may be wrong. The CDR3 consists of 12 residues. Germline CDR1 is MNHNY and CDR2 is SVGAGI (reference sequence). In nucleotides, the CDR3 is TGTGCCAGCAGTTACGGCGGGACAGTGCAGTTCTTC. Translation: CASSYGGTVQFF.

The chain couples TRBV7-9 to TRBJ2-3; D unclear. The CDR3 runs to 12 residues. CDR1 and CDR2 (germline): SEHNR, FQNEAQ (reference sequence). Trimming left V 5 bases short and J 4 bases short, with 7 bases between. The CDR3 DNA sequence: TGTGCCAGCAGCCTCGGACCAGATACGCAGTATTTT. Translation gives CASSLGPDTQYF.

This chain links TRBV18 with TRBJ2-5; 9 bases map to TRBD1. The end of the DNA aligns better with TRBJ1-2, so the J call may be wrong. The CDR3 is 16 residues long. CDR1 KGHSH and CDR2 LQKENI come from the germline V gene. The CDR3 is CASSVDRGQTNYGYTF. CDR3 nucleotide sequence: TGTGCCAGCTCTGTGGACAGGGGACAAACTAACTATGGCTACACCTTC.

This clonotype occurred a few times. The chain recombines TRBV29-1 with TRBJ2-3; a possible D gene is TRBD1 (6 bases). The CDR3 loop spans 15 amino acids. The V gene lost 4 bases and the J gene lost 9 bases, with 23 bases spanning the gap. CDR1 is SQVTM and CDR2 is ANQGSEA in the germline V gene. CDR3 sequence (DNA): TGCAGCGTTGGAGGGGTTGGGGGCGCAGGGAGAACGCAGTATTTT. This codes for CSVGGVGGAGRTQYF.

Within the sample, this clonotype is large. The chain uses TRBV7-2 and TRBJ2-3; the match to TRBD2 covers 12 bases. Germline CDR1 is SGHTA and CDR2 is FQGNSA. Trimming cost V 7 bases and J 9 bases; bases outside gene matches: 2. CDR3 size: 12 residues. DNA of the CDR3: TGTGCCAGCACTAGCGGGAGGGCCACGCAGTATTTT. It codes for CASTSGRATQYF. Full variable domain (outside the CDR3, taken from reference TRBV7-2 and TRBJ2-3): GAGVSQSPSNKVTEKGKDVELRCDPISGHTALYWYRQSLGQGLEFLIYFQGNSAPDKSGLPSDRFSAERTGGSVSTLTIQRTQQEDSAVYLCASTSGRATQYFGPGTRLTVL.